These 31 T cell receptor beta chains share one sample of origin, sequenced in a study of blood T cells in healthy people across ages. Next came a second PCR, run for roughly 7 to 12 cycles, which used a sample-barcoded 5' primer along with a J-beta primer mix. TCRdb redid the calling of the 5' RACE reads with MiXCR, one entry per CDR3 protein. The profile shows 1.2 million to 1.5 million distinct CDR3 sequences, around 42% of them singletons. Sequencing used blood. These receptors came from a woman younger than 30 in good health.

The chain is built from TRBV20-1 and TRBJ1-1; tentative D call: TRBD1 (5 bases). Germline CDR1 is DFQATT and CDR2 is SNEGSKA (reference sequence). This CDR3 is built from 14 residues. Deletions cut 4 bases from V and 1 base from J, with 13 bases between. The chain's CDR3 is CSATFGTGNTEAFF. As DNA, the CDR3 is TGCAGTGCTACCTTTGGGACGGGGAACACTGAAGCTTTCTTT.

The V call is TRBV25-1, the J call TRBJ1-1, with D possibly TRBD1 on 5 matching bases. Between the trimmed V and J ends, which lost 3 bases and 8 bases, there was a span of 10 bases. Germline CDR1 is MGHDK and CDR2 is SYGVNS. The CDR3 is 12 amino acids. The CDR3 nucleotides are TGTGCCAGCAGTGATCCAGGGCGCGAAGCTTTCTTT. Translated, it gives CASSDPGREAFF.

This chain uses TRBV6-6 with TRBJ2-7, with D unresolved. From germline, CDR1 is MNHNY and CDR2 SVGAGI (reference sequence). The CDR3 is 14 residues long. Trimming took off 6 bases at V and 3 bases at J, with 15 bases between the two ends. CDR3 in amino acids: CASSPRVTGYEQYF. In DNA, the CDR3 is TGTGCCAGCAGCCCCCGGGTGACTGGCTACGAGCAGTACTTC.

V and J are TRBV6-5 and TRBJ1-1; perhaps TRBD1 as D (5 bases). The CDR3 is 13 amino acids. In germline, CDR1 is MNHEY, CDR2 SVGAGI. Trimming shortened V by 2 bases and J by 4 bases, and 8 bases separated the two germline ends. The CDR3 is CASSYRQGTEAFF. CDR3 in DNA: TGTGCCAGCAGTTACCGGCAGGGCACTGAAGCTTTCTTT.

J is TRBJ2-7 and V is TRBV20-1; TRBD2 aligns across 8 bases. V was pared by 5 bases and J by 0 bases, with 6 bases of the junction left unmatched. In germline, CDR1 is DFQATT, CDR2 SNEGSKA (reference sequence). The CDR3 has 14 residues. This chain's CDR3 is CSAVAGTSSYEQYF. CDR3 DNA: TGCAGTGCTGTTGCCGGGACTAGCTCCTACGAGCAGTACTTC.

The chain carries TRBV4-1 and TRBJ1-1; perhaps TRBD1 as D (6 bases). Per germline, CDR1 MGHRA and CDR2 YSYEKL. Trimming took 4 bases from V and 3 from J, leaving 15 bases between them. CDR3 length equals 15 residues. The CDR3 DNA follows: TGCGCCAGCAGCCCAACGGGCGGACAGTACACTGAAGCTTTCTTT. Amino acid sequence: CASSPTGGQYTEAFF.

This clonotype was seen a handful of times. The rearrangement joins TRBV20-1 to TRBJ2-1; TRBD2 matches at 8 bases. The germline V gene encodes CDR1 DFQATT and CDR2 SNEGSKA (reference sequence). With 1 base clipped from V and 5 bases from J, the junction kept 10 bases outside the gene matches. CDR3 length: 16 residues. The CDR3 bases are TGCAGTGCTAGAGCCCCTGGGCGGGGGGTCAACAATGAGCAGTTCTTC. Its protein product is CSARAPGRGVNNEQFF.

The chain couples TRBV30 to TRBJ2-3; the match to TRBD2 covers 7 bases. J was trimmed by 5 bases and V by 2 bases; bases with no gene match: 10. The CDR3 length is 15 residues. Germline V lookup: CDR1 GTSNPN, CDR2 SVGIG (reference sequence). The CDR3 sequence: CAWSRDYPRGDTQYF. The CDR3 DNA follows: TGTGCCTGGAGTCGGGACTACCCTAGAGGAGATACGCAGTATTTT.

As to this clonotype: The junction departs from the called germline gene at one end, perhaps through a read error. V gene TRBV3-1 combines with J gene TRBJ2-2, with 7 bases matching TRBD2. CDR3 length: 14 residues. CDR1 is LGHDT, CDR2 YNNKEL, per germline (reference sequence). CDR3: CASSQAASGGELFF. As DNA, the CDR3 is TGTGCCAGTAGCCAAGCGGCTAGCGGCGGGGAGCTGTTTTTT.

This clonotype was seen more than once but under ten times. The CDR3 region has the DNA TGTGCCAGCAGCTTAGTTTCTATTGGCCTCGGGGATTCACCCCTCCACTTT. Its protein product is CASSLVSIGLGDSPLHF. The chain recombines TRBV7-9 with TRBJ1-6; D remains unclear. The CDR3 has 17 amino acids. Germline CDR1 SEHNR, CDR2 FQNEAQ (reference sequence). V lost 1 base to trimming and J lost 8 bases, with 18 bases between them.

This chain links TRBV7-6 with TRBJ2-3; perhaps TRBD2 as D (5 bases). The germline V gene has CDR1 SGHVS and CDR2 FNYEAQ. The CDR3 is 13 amino acids. V lost 11 bases and J lost 5, with 17 bases in between. The CDR3 is CAGGPEVGDTQYF. For the CDR3, the DNA is TGTGCCGGAGGTCCCGAGGTAGGAGATACGCAGTATTTT.

Only a few counts were recorded for this clonotype. This chain links TRBV7-9 with TRBJ2-7; 9 bases are a match to TRBD1. Per the germline V gene, CDR1 is SEHNR and CDR2 is FQNEAQ (reference sequence). Trimming removed 3 bases from V and 3 bases from J; junction bases left unmatched: 9. This CDR3 spans 16 amino acids. CDR3 sequence: CASSFSLGTGNYEQYF. The CDR3 bases are TGTGCCAGCAGCTTCTCTTTGGGGACAGGGAACTACGAGCAGTACTTC.

V usage is TRBV7-8 and J usage is TRBJ2-1; 11 bases line up with TRBD2. V was pared by 2 bases and J by 8 bases, with 5 bases of the junction left unmatched. Germline CDR1 reads SGHVS; CDR2 reads FQNEAQ. This CDR3 is built from 15 residues. CDR3 amino acids: CASSLSRLAGYEQFF. The CDR3 coding sequence is TGTGCCAGCAGCTTATCACGACTAGCGGGATATGAGCAGTTCTTC. Complete variable domain (other parts from reference TRBV7-8 and TRBJ2-1): GAGVSQSPRYKVAKRGQDVALRCDPISGHVSLFWYQQALGQGPEFLTYFQNEAQLDKSGLPSDRFFAERPEGSVSTLKIQRTQQEDSAVYLCASSLSRLAGYEQFFGPGTRLTVL.

The chain has TRBV5-1 and TRBJ1-1; 7 nucleotides match TRBD1. CDR1 and CDR2 from the germline V gene are SGHRS and YFSETQ. The CDR3 has 15 amino acids. The junction had 12 bases not matched to a gene; V was cut back by 4 bases and J by 6 bases. Here the CDR3 DNA reads TGCGCCAGCAGCCCGGGTAGAGGGGGCAGCGCTGAAGCTTTCTTT. Amino acids: CASSPGRGGSAEAFF.

This clonotype has a handful of counts. The chain has TRBV6-5 and TRBJ1-1, with D possibly TRBD1 on 6 matching bases. Trimming pared 4 bases from V and 5 bases from J, leaving 23 bases between. CDR3 size: 17 residues. Germline V gene sequence: CDR1 MNHEY, CDR2 SVGAGI. CDR3 protein: CASSSNFGTSTGTEAFF. The CDR3 nucleotides read TGTGCCAGCAGTTCCAACTTCGGGACATCTACGGGGACTGAAGCTTTCTTT.

This clonotype was counted a few times. The chain uses TRBV18 and TRBJ2-5, with a weak D call TRBD1 (6 bases). Deletions cut 3 bases from V and 2 bases from J, with 10 bases between. Looked up from germline, CDR1 is KGHSH and CDR2 is LQKENI. The length of the CDR3 is 14 residues. CDR3 sequence (DNA): TGTGCCAGCTCACCCTACGGACAGCAAGAGACCCAGTACTTC. As protein: CASSPYGQQETQYF. Complete variable domain (other parts from reference TRBV18 and TRBJ2-5): NAGVMQNPRHLVRRRGQEARLRCSPMKGHSHVYWYRQLPEEGLKFMVYLQKENIIDESGMPKERFSAEFPKEGPSILRIQQVVRGDSAAYFCASSPYGQQETQYFGPGTRLLVL.

This chain connects TRBV28 to TRBJ1-1; TRBD1 matches 8 bases. J lost 1 base, V lost 6 bases, and 7 bases had no gene match. There are 15 residues in the CDR3. CDR1 and CDR2 (germline): MDHEN, SYDVKM. The CDR3 loop is CASSQGQGWNTEAFF. The DNA for the CDR3 is TGTGCCAGCAGCCAAGGACAGGGTTGGAACACTGAAGCTTTCTTT.

This clonotype was observed at least ten times. The chain joins TRBV18 to TRBJ1-5, with 7 bases aligning to TRBD1. This CDR3 contains 15 residues. V lost 2 bases to trimming and J lost 1 base; unmatched junction nucleotides: 2. The germline CDR1 and CDR2 sequences are KGHSH and LQKENI. DNA for the CDR3: TGTGCCAGCTCACCAGAGACAGGGAGCAATCAGCCCCAGCATTTT. Its protein product is CASSPETGSNQPQHF. Based on the CDR3 plus reference TRBV18 and TRBJ1-5, the full variable domain is NAGVMQNPRHLVRRRGQEARLRCSPMKGHSHVYWYRQLPEEGLKFMVYLQKENIIDESGMPKERFSAEFPKEGPSILRIQQVVRGDSAAYFCASSPETGSNQPQHFGDGTRLSIL.

This clonotype has at least ten counts. The CDR3 region is CSARDLTSGADTQYF. The CDR3 nucleotides are TGCAGTGCTAGAGACCTCACTAGCGGGGCAGATACGCAGTATTTT. This chain uses TRBV20-1 with TRBJ2-3; 10 bases line up with TRBD2. CDR1 is DFQATT and CDR2 is SNEGSKA in the germline V gene (reference sequence). V lost 0 bases to trimming and J lost 4 bases; unmatched junction nucleotides: 4. The CDR3 is 15 amino acids.

This clonotype was counted a few times. This chain connects TRBV29-1 to TRBJ2-5; 7 positions match TRBD2. Germline-derived CDR1 and CDR2 are SQVTM and ANQGSEA. Trimming took 4 bases from V and 4 from J; bases not matched to a gene: 3. There are 12 residues in the CDR3. CDR3 DNA: TGCAGCGTTGGAGGGAGGGCAGAGACCCAGTACTTC. It yields the protein CSVGGRAETQYF.

In its sample, this clonotype was seen a few times. V and J are TRBV12-3 or TRBV12-4 and TRBJ2-1, with D perhaps TRBD2 (6 bases). Trimming stripped 10 bases from V and 0 bases from J, with 16 bases between. CDR3 size: 15 residues. The CDR3, as DNA: TGTGCCACCCGAGTTGGCGGGACCTCCTACAATGAGCAGTTCTTC. Amino acid sequence: CATRVGGTSYNEQFF.

The chain recombines TRBV9 with TRBJ2-1; D perhaps matches TRBD2 (7 bases). CDR3 length equals 18 residues. V lost 0 bases to trimming and J lost 3 bases, with 19 bases between them. The germline V gene has CDR1 SGDLS and CDR2 YYNGEE. The CDR3 loop reads CASSVAGGPGGVYNEQFF. Here the CDR3 DNA reads TGTGCCAGCAGCGTAGCCGGGGGGCCGGGCGGCGTCTACAATGAGCAGTTCTTC.

The rearrangement joins TRBV5-5 to TRBJ1-1, with 8 bases that match TRBD1. Germline trimming cut 0 bases from V and 4 bases from J; bases unmatched to any gene: 5. The CDR3 contains 15 residues. Germline CDR1 reads SGHKS; CDR2 reads YYEKEE (reference sequence). The CDR3 nucleotides read TGTGCCAGCAGCTTGGCCGGACAGGGTACCACTGAAGCTTTCTTT. Translation: CASSLAGQGTTEAFF. Based on the CDR3 plus reference TRBV5-5 and TRBJ1-1, the full variable domain is DAGVTQSPTHLIKTRGQQVTLRCSPISGHKSVSWYQQVLGQGPQFIFQYYEKEERGRGNFPDRFSARQFPNYSSELNVNALLLGDSALYLCASSLAGQGTTEAFFGQGTRLTVV.

V gene TRBV7-9 combines with J gene TRBJ1-1; D may be TRBD1 (5 bases). The V end lost 2 bases, the J end lost 4 bases, and 14 bases lay between the germline ends. Per germline, CDR1 SEHNR and CDR2 FQNEAQ (reference sequence). This CDR3 comprises 15 residues. Here the CDR3 reads CASSLSGGAGTEAFF. CDR3 coding DNA: TGTGCCAGCAGCTTATCAGGCGGGGCGGGCACTGAAGCTTTCTTT.

The J gene is TRBJ2-7, the V gene TRBV12-5; no definite D call. Germline V gene lookup returns CDR1 LGHNT and CDR2 FRNRAP. CDR3 length: 11 amino acids. The V gene lost 4 bases and the J gene lost 4 bases, with 5 bases spanning the gap. CDR3 sequence reads: CASGYIYEQYF. In DNA form, the CDR3 reads TGTGCTAGTGGTTACATTTACGAGCAGTACTTC.

The genes are TRBV20-1 and TRBJ2-7; 8 positions match TRBD2. Losses at the gene ends were 5 bases for V and 5 bases for J; bases not matched to a gene: 14. The CDR3 sequence is 15 residues long. The germline gives CDR1 DFQATT, CDR2 SNEGSKA (reference sequence). In DNA form, the CDR3 reads TGCAGTGCTCCCGCAGGGCCTAGCGGGTTCAACGAGCAGTACTTC. It specifies CSAPAGPSGFNEQYF.

This rearrangement joins TRBV27 to TRBJ2-7, with TRBD1 identical over 12 bases. The ends lost 4 bases at V and 5 bases at J; junction bases unmatched: 6. CDR3 length equals 15 residues. The germline gives CDR1 MNHEY, CDR2 SMNVEV (reference sequence). The CDR3 DNA is TGTGCCAGCAGTTCCGGGACAGGGGGCTTAAACGAGCAGTACTTC. This codes for CASSSGTGGLNEQYF.

This clonotype was seen just once. The CDR3 coding sequence is TGCAGCGTTGAAATTCGGTGGGGGGAGGCCAAAAACATTCAGTACTTC. This gives the protein CSVEIRWGEAKNIQYF. This chain connects TRBV29-1 to TRBJ2-4; D perhaps matches TRBD2 (6 bases). Germline V lookup: CDR1 SQVTM, CDR2 ANQGSEA. The CDR3 consists of 16 residues. Trimming cost V 2 bases and J 1 base, with 15 bases left between them.

The chain uses TRBV7-2 and TRBJ2-1, with D possibly TRBD1 on 5 matching bases. Trimming shortened V by 2 bases and J by 6 bases, and 14 bases separated the two germline ends. Germline assignment: CDR1 SGHTA and CDR2 FQGNSA. The CDR3 spans 15 residues. The CDR3 loop reads CASSLIQGELNEQFF. The CDR3 nucleotides read TGTGCCAGCAGCTTAATCCAGGGCGAACTCAATGAGCAGTTCTTC.

This clonotype has just one count. For the CDR3, the DNA is TGTGCCAGCAGTCACGCCGAGACAGTCGGCGAGCAGTACTTC. Its translation is CASSHAETVGEQYF. This chain connects TRBV28 to TRBJ2-5; D is perhaps TRBD1 (5 bases). The J call may not be correct, given that the DNA end is closer to TRBJ2-7. The CDR3 length is 14 residues. The germline V gene has CDR1 MDHEN and CDR2 SYDVKM.

The chain recombines TRBV3-1 with TRBJ1-2; no definite D call. The CDR3 extends over 13 amino acids. Germline lookup yields CDR1 LGHDT and CDR2 YNNKEL (reference sequence). V lost 0 bases, J lost 8 bases, and 10 bases lay in between. The DNA of the CDR3 is TGTGCCAGCAGCCAAGAGTTGCGGGGAGGCTACACCTTC. Translating it yields CASSQELRGGYTF. The full variable domain, in which reference TRBV3-1 and TRBJ1-2 provide the parts outside the CDR3, is DTAVSQTPKYLVTQMGNDKSIKCEQNLGHDTMYWYKQDSKKFLKIMFSYNNKELIINETVPNRFSPKSPDKAHLNLHINSLELGDSAVYFCASSQELRGGYTFGSGTRLTVV.